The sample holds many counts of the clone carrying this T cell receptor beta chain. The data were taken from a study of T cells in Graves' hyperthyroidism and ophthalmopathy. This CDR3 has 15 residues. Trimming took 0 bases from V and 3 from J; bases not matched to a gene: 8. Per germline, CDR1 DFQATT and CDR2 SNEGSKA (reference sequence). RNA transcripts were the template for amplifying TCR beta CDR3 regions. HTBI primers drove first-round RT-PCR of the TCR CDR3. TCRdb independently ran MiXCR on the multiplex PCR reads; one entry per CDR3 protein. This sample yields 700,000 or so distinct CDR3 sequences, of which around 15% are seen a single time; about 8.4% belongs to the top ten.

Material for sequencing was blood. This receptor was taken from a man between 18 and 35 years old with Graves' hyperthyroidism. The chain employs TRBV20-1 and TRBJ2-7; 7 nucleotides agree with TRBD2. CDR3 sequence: CSARDHTGGRYEQYF. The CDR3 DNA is TGCAGTGCTAGAGATCACACGGGGGGACGCTACGAGCAGTACTTC.